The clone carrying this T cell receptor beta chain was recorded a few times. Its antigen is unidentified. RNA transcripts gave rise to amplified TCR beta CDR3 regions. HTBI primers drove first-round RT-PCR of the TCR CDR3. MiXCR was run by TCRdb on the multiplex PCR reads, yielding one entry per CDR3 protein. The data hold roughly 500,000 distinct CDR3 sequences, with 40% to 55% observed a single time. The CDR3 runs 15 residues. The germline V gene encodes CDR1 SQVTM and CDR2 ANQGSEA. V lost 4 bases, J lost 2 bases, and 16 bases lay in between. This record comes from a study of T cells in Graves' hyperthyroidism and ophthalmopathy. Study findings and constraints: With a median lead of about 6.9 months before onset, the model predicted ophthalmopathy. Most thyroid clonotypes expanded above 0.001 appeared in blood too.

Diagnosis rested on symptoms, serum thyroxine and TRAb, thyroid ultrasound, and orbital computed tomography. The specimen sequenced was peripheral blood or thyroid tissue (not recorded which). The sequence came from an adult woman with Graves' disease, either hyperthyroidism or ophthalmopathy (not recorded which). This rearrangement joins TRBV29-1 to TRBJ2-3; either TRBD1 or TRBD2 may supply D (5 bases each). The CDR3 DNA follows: TGCAGCGTTGCGCCCCGACACGGGGCCACAGATACGCAGTATTTT. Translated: CSVAPRHGATDTQYF.